A selection of T cell receptor beta chains follows, all from one sample in a study of T cells in Graves' hyperthyroidism and ophthalmopathy. TCRdb independently ran MiXCR on the multiplex PCR reads; one entry per CDR3 protein. The sample includes around 600,000 distinct CDR3 sequences, around 13% of them seen just once. Sequenced: blood. These receptors were collected from a woman between 50 and 59 years old with Graves' ophthalmopathy. CDR3s include the opening cysteine and the closing phenylalanine or tryptophan. The D gene is left open where the match is weak. Clone size is not always given. Where it is, it says once, few, many or a class for expanded clones.

clone size	V gene	J gene	D gene	CDR3 DNA	CDR3 protein
few	TRBV6-1	TRBJ1-1	.	TGTGCCAGCAAAGGAGAGGGACACACTGAAGCTTTCTTT	CASKGEGHTEAFF
many	TRBV5-1	TRBJ2-7	TRBD2	TGCGCCAGCAGAGGGAGGAAACTAGCGGGAGGTTTTGTCTACGAGCAGTACTTC	CASRGRKLAGGFVYEQYF
.	TRBV6-1	TRBJ2-1	TRBD2	TGTGCCAGCAGTGACCCGGGACTAGCGGGAGCAAGCAATGAGCAGTTCTTC	CASSDPGLAGASNEQFF
many	TRBV12-3/TRBV12-4	TRBJ2-2	.	TGTGCCAGCAGTTTAGGGTGGGACACCGGGGAGCTGTTTTTT	CASSLGWDTGELFF
many	TRBV4-3	TRBJ2-7	TRBD1	TGCGCCAGCAGCCAAGACGCCGGGACAGGGACCTACGAGCAGTACTTC	CASSQDAGTGTYEQYF
many	TRBV27	TRBJ2-2	.	TGTGCCAGCACAATGAGGTTCGCCGGGGAGCTGTTTTTT	CASTMRFAGELFF
many	TRBV5-1	TRBJ2-2	.	TGCGCCAGCAGCTTGGCCCTTGACGGCTACGGGGAGCTGTTTTTT	CASSLALDGYGELFF
many	TRBV9	TRBJ2-1	.	TGTGCCAGCAGCGTTGCCCTCTGGGCCGGGGACAATGAGCAGTTCTTC	CASSVALWAGDNEQFF
few	TRBV28	TRBJ2-7	TRBD1	TGTGCCAGCAGTTTCGTTGGACAGGGCTACGAGCAGTACTTC	CASSFVGQGYEQYF
few	TRBV24-1	TRBJ1-5	.	TGTGCCACCAGTGATCGGCAGGGGATCAATCAGCCCCAGCATTTT	CATSDRQGINQPQHF
many	TRBV14	TRBJ1-1	.	TGTGCCAGCAGCCAAATGAGACACCCTATCACTGAAGCTTTCTTT	CASSQMRHPITEAFF
few	TRBV6-1	TRBJ2-7	.	TGTGCCAGCTTCTACCAGGAGGCAGGAGCCTACGAGCAGTACTTC	CASFYQEAGAYEQYF
many	TRBV29-1	TRBJ2-3	TRBD2	TGCAGCGTCGACTCCGGGACTACCACAGATACGCAGTATTTT	CSVDSGTTTDTQYF
many	TRBV28	TRBJ2-5	.	TGTGCCAGCAGTTTGAGATCACCAGGGGAGACCCAGTACTTC	CASSLRSPGETQYF
many	TRBV5-1	TRBJ2-3	.	TGCGCCAGCAGCTTGGTAATGATTGGCACAGATACGCAATATTTT	CASSLVMIGTDTQYF
many	TRBV9	TRBJ2-1	.	TGTGCCAGCAGCGTAGCTCCGCGGGATCCGGTAAATGAGCAGTTCTTC	CASSVAPRDPVNEQFF
.	TRBV11-2	TRBJ2-3	TRBD2	TGTGCCAGCAGCCCAAGCGGGGGCACAGATGCGCAGTATTTT	CASSPSGGTDAQYF
many	TRBV7-9	TRBJ2-1	.	TGTGCCAGCAGGCTTAGGGACGGCTACAATGAGCAGTTCTTC	CASRLRDGYNEQFF
.	TRBV27	TRBJ2-2	.	TGTGCCAGCAGTTTATCTTCTACAGGGTACACCGGGGAGCTGTTTTTT	CASSLSSTGYTGELFF
many	TRBV2	TRBJ1-1	TRBD1	TGTGCCAGCATTAGGGACAGGGTTCCAGTGAACACTGAAGCTTTCTTT	CASIRDRVPVNTEAFF
many	TRBV5-1	TRBJ1-5	TRBD1	TGTGCCAGCAGTTTGACAGGGGACAGCAATCAGCCCCAGCATTTT	CASSLTGDSNQPQHF
few	TRBV5-5	TRBJ1-2	.	TGTGCCAGCAGCTATGGAAAGGGAAGCTATGGCTACACCTTC	CASSYGKGSYGYTF
few	TRBV19	TRBJ2-3	.	TGTGCCAGTAGTATAGGATTTACAGATACGCAGTATTTT	CASSIGFTDTQYF
.	TRBV29-1	TRBJ2-7	TRBD2	TGCAGCGTCCTAGCGGGAGCCTACGAGCAGTACTTC	CSVLAGAYEQYF
many	TRBV2	TRBJ1-4	TRBD1	TGTGCCAGCAGTGAACCCGGGACAGGAAATGAAAAACTGTTTTTT	CASSEPGTGNEKLFF
many	TRBV20-1	TRBJ2-2	.	TGCAGTGCTCAGGGGCCGGACACCGGGGAGCTGTTTTTT	CSAQGPDTGELFF
few	TRBV4-1	TRBJ1-5	TRBD1	TGCGCCAGCAGCCAAGTTCCAGGGGGCATCTATCAGCCCCAGCATTTT	CASSQVPGGIYQPQHF
many	TRBV11-3	TRBJ2-7	TRBD1	TGTGCCAGCAGCTTACCGGGACAGGGCCTTTACGAGCAGTACTTC	CASSLPGQGLYEQYF
few	TRBV2	TRBJ1-3	.	TGTGCCAGCAGATCGGACTTATCTGGAAACACCATATATTTT	CASRSDLSGNTIYF
.	TRBV7-3	TRBJ2-2	TRBD2	TGTGCCAGCAGCTTAATAGCTTTGGCGGGAGGGCCGGCCACCGGGGAGCTGTTTTTT	CASSLIALAGGPATGELFF
.	TRBV6-5	TRBJ2-5	.	TGTGCCAGCAGTTACTGGAATCCTAAAGAGACCCAGTACTTC	CASSYWNPKETQYF
.	TRBV27	TRBJ1-5	TRBD1	TGTGCCACCAGGTCAGGGACAGGGGGTACGCCCCAGCATTTT	CATRSGTGGTPQHF
many	TRBV7-2	TRBJ2-3	.	TGTGCCAGCAGCTTATTCTGGAACCCAGATACGCAGTATTTT	CASSLFWNPDTQYF
many	TRBV20-1	TRBJ2-1	.	TGCAGTGCTAGGGAGGGAAGGGGCTCCTACAATGAGCAGTTCTTC	CSAREGRGSYNEQFF
.	TRBV4-3	TRBJ1-2	.	TGCGCCAGCAGCCAAGTAGGGCTTAATGGCTACACCTTC	CASSQVGLNGYTF
few	TRBV7-2	TRBJ1-3	.	TGTGCCAGCAGCATTCAGATGATAGGAAACACCATATATTTT	CASSIQMIGNTIYF
few	TRBV7-2	TRBJ2-2	.	TGTGCCAGCAGGGTAACTAACACCGGGGAGCTGTTTTTT	CASRVTNTGELFF
few	TRBV19	TRBJ1-2	.	TGTGCCAGTAGTATGGGGTACCGGGCACCCAAAGGAAAGGGTGGCTACACCTTC	CASSMGYRAPKGKGGYTF
few	TRBV20-1	TRBJ1-4	TRBD1	TGCAGTGCACCAGACAGGGGGCGCTTGAAAAAACTGTTTTTT	CSAPDRGRLKKLFF
.	TRBV15	TRBJ1-2	.	TGTGCCACCAGCAGAGCCCCGACAGGCAACTATGGCTACACCTTC	CATSRAPTGNYGYTF